The clone carrying this T cell receptor (beta chain) was seen a few times. Its antigen is unknown. The V end was cut by 4 bases, the J end by 1 base, with 9 bases between. Germline lookup yields CDR1 MNHNY and CDR2 SVGAGI (reference sequence). The CDR3 consists of 14 residues. Using constant-segment primers, 5'RACE produced TCR alpha and TCR beta cDNA libraries carrying sample barcodes and UMIs. TCRdb processed the 5' RACE reads anew with MiXCR; each CDR3 protein has one entry. Here the sample spans tens of thousands of distinct CDR3 sequences, around 21% being singletons. This entry belongs to a study of T-cell memory formation after mild COVID-19. Study results and limitations: Mostly located in CM and EM were contracting CD4+ clones, with contracting CD8+ clones located in EMRA. For second-wave clones that peaked at day 37, SARS-CoV-2 specificity went unverified.

The chain links TRBV6-6 to TRBJ2-3; no definite D call. The source of this sequence is an adult who had mild COVID-19 (a few samples of this study predate the infection). Cell type and time point are not known. Input material: PBMCs or a T cell subset sorted from them (not recorded which). CDR3 nucleotides: TGTGCCAGCAGTTTACCGGGCCGCACAGATACGCAGTATTTT. Translating gives CASSLPGRTDTQYF.